What follows are 5 T cell receptor beta chains derived from one specimen sequenced in a study of STAT5B mutations in CD4+ large granular lymphocyte leukemia. Measured with immunoSEQ multiplex PCR; TCRdb has only the in-frame clones, and not every one. Among around 48,000 clones listed, about 70% were seen once. The sample was CD4+ T cells from blood buffy coats. The receptors come from a human donor in good health.

The chain couples TRBV29-1 to TRBJ1-5; no firm D call. Germline V gene lookup returns CDR1 SQVTM and CDR2 ANQGSEA. Trimming stripped 0 bases from V and 6 bases from J, with 6 bases between. The CDR3 is 12 residues long. In DNA, the CDR3 is TGCAGCGTTGAAGATCCAGGTCAGCCCCAGCATTTT. Its translation is CSVEDPGQPQHF. Drawing the rest from reference TRBV29-1 and TRBJ1-5, the complete variable domain is SAVISQKPSRDICQRGTSLTIQCQVDSQVTMMFWYRQQPGQSLTLIATANQGSEATYESGFVIDKFPISRPNLTFSTLTVSNMSPEDSSIYLCSVEDPGQPQHFGDGTRLSIL.

The V call is TRBV18, the J call TRBJ2-2; D possibly corresponds to TRBD2 (6 bases). Germline loops: CDR1 KGHSH, CDR2 LQKENI. Trimming pared 3 bases from V and 8 bases from J, leaving 13 bases between. CDR3 length equals 14 residues. The CDR3 coding sequence is TGTGCCAGCTCACCTAACCGGGACTCAGGGGAGCTGTTTTTT. The encoded protein is CASSPNRDSGELFF. Looking up the rest from reference TRBV18 and TRBJ2-2 gives the full variable domain: NAGVMQNPRHLVRRRGQEARLRCSPMKGHSHVYWYRQLPEEGLKFMVYLQKENIIDESGMPKERFSAEFPKEGPSILRIQQVVRGDSAAYFCASSPNRDSGELFFGEGSRLTVL.

Only one count was recorded for this clone. The chain employs TRBV18 and TRBJ2-7; TRBD2 matches 7 bases. The CDR3 has 13 residues. Germline-derived CDR1 and CDR2 are KGHSH and LQKENI. V shed 5 bases and J 7 bases; nucleotides not matched to a gene: 8. For the CDR3, the DNA is TGTGCCAGCTCAGGGTCGGAGGGAGGGGAGCAGTACGTC. Protein product: CASSGSEGGEQYV.

J is TRBJ2-2 and V is TRBV5-1; D is perhaps TRBD2 (6 bases). The CDR3 contains 14 residues. Germline loops: CDR1 SGHRS, CDR2 YFSETQ. V lost 4 bases and J lost 3, with 10 bases in between. The CDR3 region is CASSLPGDTGELFF. The CDR3 coding sequence is TGCGCCAGCAGCCTACCGGGGGACACCGGGGAGCTGTTTTTT. Combining the CDR3 with reference TRBV5-1 and TRBJ2-2 gives the whole variable domain KAGVTQTPRYLIKTRGQQVTLSCSPISGHRSVSWYQQTPGQGLQFLFEYFSETQRNKGNFPGRFSGRQFSNSRSEMNVSTLELGDSALYLCASSLPGDTGELFFGEGSRLTVL.

This rearrangement joins TRBV30 to TRBJ2-5, with TRBD2 matching 8 bases. CDR3 length equals 12 residues. CDR1 and CDR2 from the germline V gene are GTSNPN and SVGIG (reference sequence). V trimming: 6 bases; J trimming: 5 bases; junction bases outside the gene matches: 5. CDR3 in amino acids: CACGGAWETQYF. CDR3 nucleotide sequence: TGTGCCTGCGGGGGGGCCTGGGAGACCCAGTACTTC.